Listed below are T cell receptor beta chains from one sample, sequenced in a study of cytomegalovirus exposure and HLA in healthy donors. This table comes from immunoSEQ multiplex PCR, and its TCRdb copy is limited to in-frame clones, with some not included. The data contain 120,000 to 150,000 clones, 65% to 85% of them singletons. Sequences were obtained from PBMCs. These receptors came from a male donor in good health and CMV-seronegative. CDR3s include the opening cysteine and the closing phenylalanine or tryptophan. Expanded clones are given a class, and other clones once, few, many or no size at all.

j_gene: TRBJ2-3; abundance: NA; v_gene: TRBV11-2; CDR3aa: CASSLAIGGLADTQYF
j_gene: TRBJ1-3; abundance: NA; v_gene: TRBV6-5; CDR3aa: CASSYSLSKGNTIYF
j_gene: TRBJ1-2; abundance: NA; v_gene: TRBV18; CDR3aa: CASSGPTHGYTF
j_gene: TRBJ1-1; abundance: few; v_gene: TRBV5-4; CDR3aa: CASSSNGGVTEAFF
j_gene: TRBJ2-7; abundance: once; v_gene: TRBV5-5; CDR3aa: CASSWRGEQYF
j_gene: TRBJ2-2; abundance: NA; v_gene: TRBV5-4; CDR3aa: CASSLGGTSGPNTGELFF
j_gene: TRBJ1-2; abundance: NA; v_gene: TRBV30; CDR3aa: CAWRGPSSYYGYTF
j_gene: TRBJ2-2; abundance: few; v_gene: TRBV19; CDR3aa: CASSVGTGVGGELFF
j_gene: TRBJ1-2; abundance: NA; v_gene: TRBV5-6; CDR3aa: CASSLDTNYGYTF
j_gene: TRBJ1-3; abundance: once; v_gene: TRBV10-3; CDR3aa: CAISEALASGNTIYF
j_gene: TRBJ2-5; abundance: NA; v_gene: TRBV30; CDR3aa: CAWSNIKTQYF
j_gene: TRBJ1-2; abundance: NA; v_gene: TRBV28; CDR3aa: CANRIQGRAYGYTF
j_gene: TRBJ2-1; abundance: NA; v_gene: TRBV6-6; CDR3aa: CASSYSAGRSYNEQFF
j_gene: TRBJ2-7; abundance: NA; v_gene: TRBV6-6; CDR3aa: CASSPGTSVFYEQYF
j_gene: TRBJ2-5; abundance: NA; v_gene: TRBV7-7; CDR3aa: CASSLGLAANQETQYF
j_gene: TRBJ2-7; abundance: NA; v_gene: TRBV5-4; CDR3aa: CASSYDRSSYEQYF
j_gene: TRBJ2-7; abundance: NA; v_gene: TRBV28; CDR3aa: CASSFRLDRATYEQYF
j_gene: TRBJ2-1; abundance: NA; v_gene: TRBV7-2; CDR3aa: CASSYTSGRGQFF
j_gene: TRBJ1-1; abundance: NA; v_gene: TRBV6-5; CDR3aa: CASSRLTPGQKAFF
j_gene: TRBJ1-1; abundance: NA; v_gene: TRBV27; CDR3aa: CASSVVGKGANTEAFF
j_gene: TRBJ1-5; abundance: NA; v_gene: TRBV5-5; CDR3aa: CASSFAIWQPQHF
j_gene: TRBJ1-1; abundance: few; v_gene: TRBV15; CDR3aa: CATSREGIDEAFF
j_gene: TRBJ1-2; abundance: NA; v_gene: TRBV2; CDR3aa: CASSESEGREKGYTF
j_gene: TRBJ2-1; abundance: NA; v_gene: TRBV29-1; CDR3aa: CSVDGPYNEQFF